This T cell receptor (beta chain) stems from a study of OX40 agonist ivuxolimab in advanced cancers. Across the study: Patients received ivuxolimab, an intravenous treatment, every 2 weeks at 0.01 to 10 mg/kg. General study points: Clonal expansion was seen in CD4+ and CD8+ blood T cells by week 6 at 0.1 to 3.0 mg/kg.

Clones were sequenced by immunoSEQ multiplex PCR, and TCRdb holds only the in-frame ones, with some missing. The sample contains some 19,000 clones, about four fifths of which appear only once. About this clone itself: Antigen unknown.

The specimen was CD4+ or CD8+ T cells sorted from blood, collected in a trial of the OX40 agonist ivuxolimab. The receptor comes from an adult with an advanced solid tumor such as melanoma, head and neck, liver or kidney cancer.

This chain's CDR3 is CASSQVVDTQYF. CDR3 bases: TGCGCCAGCAGCCAAGTAGTAGATACGCAGTATTTT. This chain joins TRBV4-1 and TRBJ2-3; no definite D call. Germline V gene data show CDR1 as MGHRA and CDR2 as YSYEKL. The CDR3 runs 12 residues. Trimming took off 1 base at V and 5 bases at J, with 4 bases between the two ends.